This T cell receptor beta chain was recovered during a study of CD8+ T cells in alopecia areata. Regarding the study as a whole: The treated group had a single nonresponder, limiting CD8+ expansion-response conclusions. Scalp sequencing captures resident alphabeta T cells of normal skin too. Persistence of many expanded lesional clones was seen in scalp and blood during tofacitinib.

From germline, CDR1 is SGHTA and CDR2 FQGTGA. The CDR3 consists of 13 residues. This clone was detected a few times. Its specificity is not known. One end of the junction varies from germline; a read error may be responsible. RNA was extracted and reverse transcribed into cDNA as the sequencing template. The assay was immunoSEQ multiplex PCR, and TCRdb's table has in-frame clones only and misses some. The sample yields around 86,000 clones, about two thirds seen once. The treatment: oral pan-JAK inhibitor, 5-10 mg twice daily. The chain combines TRBV7-3 with TRBJ2-1; D uncertain. The sequence was obtained from a human donor with alopecia areata. The sequenced sample was CD8+ T cells sorted from blood, obtained at week 44, from a patient treated with tofacitinib. The CDR3 DNA is TGTGCCAGCAGCCTAACCTCTGGGCGTGAGCAGTTCTTC. Translated, it gives CASSLTSGREQFF. The entire variable domain, with the rest obtained from reference TRBV7-3 and TRBJ2-1, is as follows: GAGVSQTPSNKVTEKGKYVELRCDPISGHTALYWYRQSLGQGPEFLIYFQGTGAADDSGLPNDRFFAVRPEGSVSTLKIQRTERGDSAVYLCASSLTSGREQFFGPGTRLTVL.